This passage covers 20 T cell receptor beta chains from one sample sequenced in a study of T-cell memory formation after mild COVID-19 (dated by TCRdb to about 2021). The protocol used for the library was 5' RACE. The listed sequencing device is Illumina NovaSeq 6000. The public reads were quality trimmed at Q25 with fastp and then assembled into clones with MiXCR by TCRdb, keeping productive beta chains. Rows matching on CDR3 protein sequence are summarized as one entry with the most common DNA and genes. Counted in this sample were a few hundred thousand distinct CDR3 sequences; around 27% of them appeared once. About 13% of the sample goes to the ten largest clones. The sequencing input was PBMCs or a T cell subset sorted from them (not recorded which). These receptors all stem from an adult woman who had mild COVID-19 (a few samples of this study predate the infection). The sample titles of this study are shuffled in the database, so cell type and time point are left out; the donor was told from shared clones.

This clonotype showed up just once. This chain uses TRBV28 with TRBJ2-1; tentative D call: TRBD1 (6 bases). This CDR3 has 13 residues. V lost 6 bases, J lost 3 bases, and 9 bases lay in between. The V gene's germline CDR1 is MDHEN and CDR2 SYDVKM. The CDR3 DNA reads as TGTGCCAGCAGCTGGACAGACTACAATGAGCAGTTCTTC. It translates to CASSWTDYNEQFF. Looking up the rest from reference TRBV28 and TRBJ2-1 gives the full variable domain: DVKVTQSSRYLVKRTGEKVFLECVQDMDHENMFWYRQDPGLGLRLIYFSYDVKMKEKGDIPEGYSVSREKKERFSLILESASTNQTSMYLCASSWTDYNEQFFGPGTRLTVL.

The rearrangement links TRBV6-5 to TRBJ2-5, with 14 bases fitting TRBD2. The germline CDR1 and CDR2 sequences are MNHEY and SVGAGI. The junction had 5 bases not matched to a gene; V was cut back by 0 bases and J by 5 bases. The CDR3 is 17 amino acids. CDR3 amino acids: CASSYSTSGRAWETQYF. The DNA of the CDR3 is TGTGCCAGCAGTTACTCGACTAGCGGGAGGGCCTGGGAGACCCAGTACTTC.

The chain has TRBV29-1 and TRBJ1-2; D is undetermined. CDR3 length equals 11 residues. Trimming shortened V by 6 bases and J by 8 bases, and 13 bases separated the two germline ends. Germline V gives CDR1 SQVTM, CDR2 ANQGSEA. CDR3 amino acids: CSVSQGQGYTF. The CDR3 coding sequence is TGCAGCGTCTCCCAAGGGCAGGGCTACACCTTC.

J is TRBJ2-1 and V is TRBV7-9; TRBD1 might be the D (5 bases). This CDR3 contains 14 residues. The V and J ends lost 1 base and 6 bases respectively, with 10 bases between them. From germline, CDR1 is SEHNR and CDR2 FQNEAQ (reference sequence). For the CDR3, the DNA is TGTGCCAGCAGCTTAGGGGGCGCCCTCAATGAGCAGTTCTTC. Encoded protein: CASSLGGALNEQFF.

The CDR3 protein is CASGYTSYEQYF. The CDR3 nucleotides are TGTGCCAGCGGGTACACTTCCTACGAGCAGTACTTC. This chain links TRBV18 with TRBJ2-7; no clear D. Germline V gives CDR1 KGHSH, CDR2 LQKENI. The V end lost 8 bases, the J end lost 1 base, and 9 bases lay between the germline ends. The CDR3 has 12 residues.

J is TRBJ2-1 and V is TRBV5-1; 11 nucleotides align to TRBD2. The CDR3 totals 18 residues. Germline V lookup: CDR1 SGHRS, CDR2 YFSETQ. J gave up 4 bases and V 1 base, and 10 bases lay outside the gene matches. CDR3 sequence reads: CASSLLPDPSGGYNEQFF. In nucleotides, the CDR3 is TGCGCCAGCAGCTTGCTACCGGACCCTAGCGGGGGGTACAATGAGCAGTTCTTC. Full variable domain (rest looked up from reference TRBV5-1 and TRBJ2-1): KAGVTQTPRYLIKTRGQQVTLSCSPISGHRSVSWYQQTPGQGLQFLFEYFSETQRNKGNFPGRFSGRQFSNSRSEMNVSTLELGDSALYLCASSLLPDPSGGYNEQFFGPGTRLTVL.

The V and J genes are TRBV7-2 and TRBJ1-3, with a weak D call TRBD1 (5 bases). Trimming took 5 bases from V and 0 from J, leaving 14 bases between them. The germline V gene encodes CDR1 SGHTA and CDR2 FQGNSA. CDR3 length: 16 amino acids. The CDR3 loop reads CASSPRGGDSGNTIYF. As DNA, the CDR3 is TGTGCCAGCAGCCCGCGAGGAGGGGACTCTGGAAACACCATATATTTT.

The J gene is TRBJ1-2, the V gene TRBV6-6; no definite D call. The CDR3 is made up of 14 amino acids. V was pared by 0 bases and J by 0 bases, with 5 bases between. Germline-derived CDR1 and CDR2 are MNHNY and SVGAGI (reference sequence). The CDR3 protein is CASSYSLANYGYTF. CDR3 sequence (DNA): TGTGCCAGCAGTTACTCCTTAGCTAACTATGGCTACACCTTC.

The chain has TRBV12-3 or TRBV12-4 and TRBJ1-1, with D maybe TRBD1 (6 bases). V lost 4 bases, J lost 6 bases, and 21 bases lay in between. This CDR3 comprises 16 residues. CDR3 amino acids: CASSYATGPGIAEAFF. The CDR3 region has the DNA TGTGCCAGCAGTTACGCGACAGGTCCGGGTATCGCTGAAGCTTTCTTT.

This chain connects TRBV2 to TRBJ1-1, with TRBD1 matching over 9 bases. J was trimmed by 0 bases and V by 6 bases; bases with no gene match: 5. CDR3 size: 15 residues. CDR1 and CDR2 (germline): SNHLY, FYNNEI. The CDR3 nucleotides are TGTGCCAGCAGAGCACAGGGGGCCATGAACACTGAAGCTTTCTTT. This codes for CASRAQGAMNTEAFF.

This clonotype was counted at least ten times. V and J are TRBV5-1 and TRBJ2-3; no firm D call. Germline lookup yields CDR1 SGHRS and CDR2 YFSETQ. Trimming took 5 bases from V and 1 from J, leaving 14 bases between them. The CDR3 runs 15 residues. The DNA of the CDR3 is TGCGCCAGCAGACCAGAGGAAGCTGGCACAGATACGCAGTATTTT. Translating gives CASRPEEAGTDTQYF.

Only a few counts were recorded for this clonotype. This chain links TRBV5-6 with TRBJ1-1; D ambiguous. Trimming removed 4 bases at V and 6 bases at J, with 7 bases between. This CDR3 spans 11 amino acids. The V gene's germline CDR1 is SGHDT and CDR2 YYEEEE. CDR3 DNA sequence: TGTGCCAGCAGCCAAGGATCTGAAGCTTTCTTT. This gives the protein CASSQGSEAFF.

V is TRBV2 and J is TRBJ2-7; no clear D gene. Germline V lookup: CDR1 SNHLY, CDR2 FYNNEI. V lost 6 bases to trimming and J lost 3 bases, with 15 bases between them. CDR3 size: 14 residues. CDR3 residues: CASSPLAGYYEQYF. The CDR3 region has the DNA TGTGCCAGCAGCCCCCTGGCAGGCTACTACGAGCAGTACTTC.

This clonotype was seen only a few times. V gene TRBV12-3 or TRBV12-4 combines with J gene TRBJ2-5; TRBD1 matches at 8 bases. V dropped 5 bases and J dropped 5; count of bases not matched to a gene: 10. The CDR3 is made up of 15 amino acids. The DNA of the CDR3 is TGTGCCAGCAGTCCCGGACAGGGTGGTATGGAGACCCAGTACTTC. This gives the protein CASSPGQGGMETQYF.

The rearrangement links TRBV4-3 to TRBJ2-7, with D possibly matching TRBD2 (6 bases). The V gene lost 1 base and the J gene lost 3 bases, with 16 bases spanning the gap. The V gene's germline CDR1 is LGHNA and CDR2 YSLEER. CDR3 size: 16 residues. The CDR3 DNA follows: TGCGCCAGCAGCCAAGCGGTAGGCGGGACCAGCTACGAGCAGTACTTC. It is translated as CASSQAVGGTSYEQYF.

The chain combines TRBV20-1 with TRBJ2-2, with D possibly being TRBD1 (5 bases). V was shortened by 4 bases and J by 0 bases, with 12 bases between the two germline ends. CDR1 DFQATT and CDR2 SNEGSKA come from the germline V gene (reference sequence). This CDR3 is built from 15 residues. CDR3 sequence: CSANHRRANTGELFF. For the CDR3, the DNA is TGCAGTGCTAACCACAGGCGCGCGAACACCGGGGAGCTGTTTTTT.

The chain has TRBV7-9 and TRBJ2-3; possibly TRBD2 for D (6 bases). Trimming shortened V by 0 bases and J by 2 bases, and 12 bases separated the two germline ends. The CDR3 contains 16 residues. Germline CDR1 is SEHNR and CDR2 is FQNEAQ (reference sequence). CDR3 sequence (DNA): TGTGCCAGCAGCTTAGCGAGGCGGGGTGCCACAGATACGCAGTATTTT. It specifies CASSLARRGATDTQYF.

Here the CDR3 reads CASSARQRETQYF. As DNA, the CDR3 is TGTGCCAGCAGCGCCCGACAGAGAGAGACCCAGTACTTC. The rearrangement joins TRBV7-3 to TRBJ2-5; TRBD1 might be the D (5 bases). V was trimmed by 5 bases and J by 4 bases, leaving 11 bases between them. This CDR3 spans 13 amino acids. Germline-derived CDR1 and CDR2 are SGHTA and FQGTGA.

The table lists this clonotype with a few counts. V gene TRBV29-1 combines with J gene TRBJ2-1; the match to TRBD2 covers 13 bases. Trimming took 4 bases from V and 0 from J; bases not matched to a gene: 0. The CDR3 totals 15 residues. Germline V gene sequence: CDR1 SQVTM, CDR2 ANQGSEA. DNA for the CDR3: TGCAGCGTTGGGACTAGCGGGAGCTCCTACAATGAGCAGTTCTTC. Protein product: CSVGTSGSSYNEQFF.

The chain uses TRBV30 and TRBJ2-7; D gene ambiguous. Germline V gene data show CDR1 as GTSNPN and CDR2 as SVGIG (reference sequence). Trimming pared 2 bases from V and 5 bases from J, leaving 7 bases between. The CDR3 extends over 11 amino acids. The CDR3 nucleotides are TGTGCCTGGAGTAAGTACCACGAGCAGTACTTC. Its protein is CAWSKYHEQYF.